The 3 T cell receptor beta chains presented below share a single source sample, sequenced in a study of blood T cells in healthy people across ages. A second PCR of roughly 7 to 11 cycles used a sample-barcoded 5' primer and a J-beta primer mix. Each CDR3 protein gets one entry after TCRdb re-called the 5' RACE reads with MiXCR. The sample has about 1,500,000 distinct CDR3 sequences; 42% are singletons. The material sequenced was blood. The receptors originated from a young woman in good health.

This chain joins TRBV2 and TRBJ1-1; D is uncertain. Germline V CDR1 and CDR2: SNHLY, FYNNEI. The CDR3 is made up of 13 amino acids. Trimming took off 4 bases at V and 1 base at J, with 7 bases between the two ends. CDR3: CASSVVTNTEAFF. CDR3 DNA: TGTGCCAGCAGTGTGGTTACGAACACTGAAGCTTTCTTT.

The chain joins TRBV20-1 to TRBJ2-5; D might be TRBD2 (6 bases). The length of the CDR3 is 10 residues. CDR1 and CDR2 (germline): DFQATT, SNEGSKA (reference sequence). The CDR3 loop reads CRAGRGRLYF. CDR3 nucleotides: TGCAGGGCCGGGAGAGGGAGACTGTACTTC.

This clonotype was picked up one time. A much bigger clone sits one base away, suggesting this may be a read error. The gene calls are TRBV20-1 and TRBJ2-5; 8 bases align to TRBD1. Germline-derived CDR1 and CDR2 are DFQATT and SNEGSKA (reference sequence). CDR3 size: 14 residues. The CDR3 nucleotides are TGCGGTGCTAGAGGCGACAGGGGCCAAGAGACCCAGTACTTC. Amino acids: CGARGDRGQETQYF.